These 27 T cell receptor beta chains share one sample of origin, sequenced in a study of identical twins. MiXCR, run by TCRdb on the 5' RACE reads, gives a single entry per CDR3 protein. The sample consists of some 460,000 distinct CDR3 sequences, 14% of them appearing once. The same data also contributed to another study, on yellow fever vaccine responses in identical twins.

Input material: CD4+ T cells sorted from blood. The receptor set was obtained from a woman aged 18-30 years in good health.

In its sample, this clonotype was seen a few times. The rearrangement links TRBV12-3 or TRBV12-4 to TRBJ2-2; 9 bases line up with TRBD2. Germline trimming cut 6 bases from V and 8 bases from J; bases unmatched to any gene: 4. The CDR3 is 13 residues long. Here the CDR3 reads CASRPSGAGELFF. In nucleotides, the CDR3 is TGTGCCAGCAGGCCTAGCGGGGCAGGGGAGCTGTTTTTT.

In its sample, this clonotype was seen a few times. The gene calls are TRBV20-1 and TRBJ2-1; maybe TRBD2 (6 bases). Looked up from germline, CDR1 is DFQATT and CDR2 is SNEGSKA (reference sequence). V was trimmed by 2 bases and J by 0 bases, leaving 8 bases between them. CDR3 size: 14 residues. Here the CDR3 reads CSARYGSSYNEQFF. The DNA of the CDR3 is TGCAGTGCTAGATACGGGAGCTCCTACAATGAGCAGTTCTTC.

This clonotype occurred a few times. J is TRBJ1-1 and V is TRBV20-1; D gene uncertain. V gave up 3 bases and J gave up 3 bases, with 11 bases separating them. CDR3 length equals 13 residues. The germline CDR1 and CDR2 sequences are DFQATT and SNEGSKA (reference sequence). In DNA form, the CDR3 reads TGCAGTGCTAGGTCCCAGGTGTACACTGAAGCTTTCTTT. Residues: CSARSQVYTEAFF.

This clonotype was seen many times. This chain connects TRBV24-1 to TRBJ2-1; D not resolved. V dropped 1 base and J dropped 0 bases, with 6 bases sitting between them. The CDR3 runs to 15 residues. Germline V gives CDR1 KGHDR, CDR2 SFDVKD. The CDR3 spells CATSDFTSSYNEQFF. The DNA of the CDR3 is TGTGCCACCAGTGATTTCACCAGCTCCTACAATGAGCAGTTCTTC.

This clonotype came up a few times. The chain links TRBV20-1 to TRBJ2-7; D perhaps matches TRBD1 (6 bases). Trimming took off 3 bases at V and 6 bases at J, with 15 bases between the two ends. The CDR3 is 13 residues long. Germline-derived CDR1 and CDR2 are DFQATT and SNEGSKA (reference sequence). This chain's CDR3 is CSASLGGILEQYF. CDR3 coding DNA: TGCAGTGCTAGTTTAGGGGGAATTCTCGAGCAGTACTTC.

This clonotype was picked up a small number of times. The chain uses TRBV3-1 and TRBJ1-5, with D unclear. The CDR3 has 13 amino acids. The germline V gene encodes CDR1 LGHDT and CDR2 YNNKEL (reference sequence). V lost 0 bases, J lost 7 bases, and 7 bases lay in between. The CDR3 nucleotides read TGTGCCAGCAGCCAAGACGAGAAGCAGCCCCAGCATTTT. This codes for CASSQDEKQPQHF.

This clonotype has just a few counts. This chain uses TRBV27 with TRBJ2-7, with D tentatively TRBD2 (5 bases). Trimming removed 8 bases at V and 4 bases at J, with 15 bases between. There are 13 residues in the CDR3. The germline CDR1 and CDR2 sequences are MNHEY and SMNVEV (reference sequence). The CDR3 sequence is CASASRGEYEQYF. CDR3 sequence (DNA): TGTGCCAGCGCTAGTCGGGGAGAGTACGAGCAGTACTTC.

V is TRBV6-2 or TRBV6-3 and J is TRBJ2-1; no firm D call. V shed 0 bases and J shed 0 bases, with 3 bases lying between them. Germline V gene sequence: CDR1 MNHEY, CDR2 SVGEGT. This CDR3 has 14 residues. The chain's CDR3 is CASSYSRSYNEQFF. In nucleotides, the CDR3 is TGTGCCAGCAGTTACTCCCGCTCCTACAATGAGCAGTTCTTC.

CDR3 protein: CASSPAGLSGNTIYF. In nucleotides, the CDR3 is TGCGCCAGCAGCCCCGCAGGCCTCTCTGGAAACACCATATATTTT. The chain joins TRBV5-1 to TRBJ1-3, with no clear D. From germline, CDR1 is SGHRS and CDR2 YFSETQ. The germline V and J ends were trimmed by 4 bases and 0 bases, with 11 bases remaining between them. This CDR3 is 15 amino acids long. Full variable domain (missing parts from reference TRBV5-1 and TRBJ1-3): KAGVTQTPRYLIKTRGQQVTLSCSPISGHRSVSWYQQTPGQGLQFLFEYFSETQRNKGNFPGRFSGRQFSNSRSEMNVSTLELGDSALYLCASSPAGLSGNTIYFGEGSWLTVV.

This clonotype occurred a few times. Here the CDR3 reads CASSQDDGISTDTQYF. The CDR3 region has the DNA TGCGCCAGCAGCCAAGATGACGGGATAAGCACAGATACGCAGTATTTT. This chain connects TRBV4-3 to TRBJ2-3, with D maybe TRBD2 (5 bases). V gave up 0 bases and J gave up 0 bases, with 10 bases separating them. Germline V gene lookup returns CDR1 LGHNA and CDR2 YSLEER. The CDR3 runs to 16 residues.

This clonotype has just a few counts. The rearrangement joins TRBV19 to TRBJ2-7; D might be TRBD2 (6 bases). This CDR3 has 14 residues. Germline CDR1 is LNHDA and CDR2 is SQIVND (reference sequence). V lost 5 bases, J lost 3 bases, and 14 bases lay in between. The CDR3 DNA reads as TGTGCCAGTAGTTGGGTTGGCGGGATCTACGAGCAGTACTTC. Translation: CASSWVGGIYEQYF. Combining the CDR3 with reference TRBV19 and TRBJ2-7 gives the whole variable domain DGGITQSPKYLFRKEGQNVTLSCEQNLNHDAMYWYRQDPGQGLRLIYYSQIVNDFQKGDIAEGYSVSREKKESFPLTVTSAQKNPTAFYLCASSWVGGIYEQYFGPGTRLTVT.

This clonotype has more than one count but fewer than ten. The V call is TRBV12-2, the J call TRBJ2-7; the table names TRBD2, a call not compared with the DNA. TRBV12-2 counts as a pseudogene. This CDR3 has 16 residues. The CDR3 DNA reads as TGTGCAAGTCGCTCGAGGGAGCGGGGAGGTTCCTACGAGCAGTACTTC. It specifies CASRSRERGGSYEQYF.

This chain joins TRBV5-5 and TRBJ2-1; the match to TRBD1 covers 8 bases. Germline loops: CDR1 SGHKS, CDR2 YYEKEE (reference sequence). Trimming took 6 bases from V and 9 from J; bases not matched to a gene: 11. This CDR3 contains 14 residues. The CDR3 here is CASTLRQGFTEQFF. The CDR3 DNA is TGTGCCAGCACCCTAAGACAGGGGTTCACTGAGCAGTTCTTC.

This clonotype came up a few times. This chain connects TRBV5-1 to TRBJ2-7; perhaps TRBD1 as D (5 bases). The CDR3 covers 14 residues. Trimming shortened V by 1 base and J by 2 bases, and 10 bases separated the two germline ends. Germline V lookup: CDR1 SGHRS, CDR2 YFSETQ. The chain's CDR3 is CASSLQDKTYEQYF. The CDR3 nucleotides are TGCGCCAGCAGCTTGCAGGACAAAACCTACGAGCAGTACTTC.

Of note for this clonotype: At one end, the junction sequence differs from germline, possibly due to a read error. The CDR3 DNA follows: TGTGCCAGCAGCTTAGAATTTGGGCCAAACCCCATATATTTT. Translating it yields CASSLEFGPNPIYF. The chain recombines TRBV7-2 with TRBJ1-3; no clear D. The germline gives CDR1 SGHTA, CDR2 FQGNSA. This CDR3 region has 14 residues.

This clonotype was counted only a few times. The chain is built from TRBV6-2 or TRBV6-3 and TRBJ2-5; D may be TRBD2 (5 bases). The germline CDR1 and CDR2 sequences are MNHEY and SVGEGT. The CDR3 totals 13 residues. The V end was cut by 5 bases, the J end by 7 bases, with 14 bases between. The CDR3 is CASSPEDWGTQYF. In DNA, the CDR3 is TGTGCCAGCAGTCCCGAGGACTGGGGGACCCAGTACTTC.

This clonotype occurred once. The rearrangement uses TRBV30 and TRBJ2-7, with D perhaps given as TRBD1 or TRBD2 (5 bases each). CDR3 length: 12 amino acids. CDR1 is GTSNPN, CDR2 SVGIG, per germline (reference sequence). The V and J ends lost 4 bases and 0 bases respectively, with 7 bases between them. CDR3 DNA sequence: TGTGCCTGGAACGGGGCCTCCTACGAGCAGTACTTC. It yields the protein CAWNGASYEQYF.

This clonotype was found a few times. The chain has TRBV5-1 and TRBJ1-4; 8 nucleotides align to TRBD1. CDR3 size: 17 residues. CDR1 and CDR2 (germline): SGHRS, YFSETQ. Trimming at V came to 0 bases and at J to 8 bases, leaving 12 bases not matched to a gene. CDR3 sequence reads: CASSLGTGILQVEKLFF. CDR3 coding DNA: TGCGCCAGCAGCTTGGGGACAGGGATATTGCAAGTCGAAAAACTGTTTTTT.

This clonotype has a handful of counts. The chain uses TRBV7-2 and TRBJ2-3; D is unresolved. The CDR3 sequence is 15 residues long. The germline V gene has CDR1 SGHTA and CDR2 FQGNSA. The V end lost 1 base, the J end lost 1 base, and 9 bases lay between the germline ends. The CDR3 region is CASSLGTLGTDTQYF. The CDR3 DNA follows: TGTGCCAGCAGCTTAGGTACTCTAGGCACAGATACGCAGTATTTT.

This clonotype came up a few times. The J gene is TRBJ2-1, the V gene TRBV21-1; the table's D call of TRBD2 was not tested on the DNA. TRBV21-1 is a known pseudogene. The CDR3 is 18 amino acids. Here the CDR3 reads CASSKEGYQAGGSDEQFF. The CDR3 DNA follows: TGTGCCAGCAGCAAAGAGGGCTATCAGGCGGGGGGATCTGATGAGCAGTTCTTC.

This clonotype showed up just a few times. The chain is built from TRBV18 and TRBJ1-1; D is possibly TRBD1 (5 bases). The CDR3 runs to 17 residues. Trimming cost V 3 bases and J 6 bases, with 23 bases left between them. CDR1 KGHSH and CDR2 LQKENI come from the germline V gene. The CDR3 loop reads CASSPTFLGSSGAEAFF. CDR3 DNA sequence: TGTGCCAGCTCACCCACCTTCTTAGGGTCCTCGGGGGCTGAAGCTTTCTTT. The full variable domain, in which reference TRBV18 and TRBJ1-1 provide the parts outside the CDR3, is NAGVMQNPRHLVRRRGQEARLRCSPMKGHSHVYWYRQLPEEGLKFMVYLQKENIIDESGMPKERFSAEFPKEGPSILRIQQVVRGDSAAYFCASSPTFLGSSGAEAFFGQGTRLTVV.

This clonotype was observed a few times. The genes are TRBV24-1 and TRBJ2-3, with D hard to call. Between the trimmed V and J ends, which lost 3 bases and 3 bases, there was a span of 15 bases. CDR3 size: 16 residues. The germline gives CDR1 KGHDR, CDR2 SFDVKD. The CDR3 sequence is CATSDPGPSSTDTQYF. Written as DNA, the CDR3 is TGTGCCACCAGTGATCCGGGCCCATCCTCAACAGATACGCAGTATTTT.

The J gene is TRBJ2-3, the V gene TRBV20-1; a weak D match, TRBD2 (7 bases). The V gene's germline CDR1 is DFQATT and CDR2 SNEGSKA (reference sequence). The V and J ends lost 5 bases and 4 bases respectively, with 19 bases between them. The CDR3 consists of 15 residues. The CDR3 nucleotides read TGCAGTGCTCCCAAGGGGGGAGGGCCCTCAGATACGCAGTATTTT. It yields the protein CSAPKGGGPSDTQYF.

The chain recombines TRBV5-1 with TRBJ2-7, with D tentatively TRBD2 (6 bases). The germline V and J ends were trimmed by 0 bases and 6 bases, with 16 bases remaining between them. Germline CDR1 and CDR2: SGHRS and YFSETQ. This CDR3 has 15 residues. The CDR3, as DNA: TGCGCCAGCAGCTTGGAAGGCGGAGGGATTGGCGAGCAGTACTTC. It codes for CASSLEGGGIGEQYF. The whole variable domain, filled in from reference TRBV5-1 and TRBJ2-7, reads KAGVTQTPRYLIKTRGQQVTLSCSPISGHRSVSWYQQTPGQGLQFLFEYFSETQRNKGNFPGRFSGRQFSNSRSEMNVSTLELGDSALYLCASSLEGGGIGEQYFGPGTRLTVT.

V is TRBV5-1 and J is TRBJ2-3, with 7 bases that match TRBD2. The germline V gene has CDR1 SGHRS and CDR2 YFSETQ. CDR3 size: 16 residues. With V trimmed by 3 bases and J by 0 bases, 7 bases remained unmatched. The CDR3 loop is CASSSGLGLSTDTQYF. The CDR3 DNA reads as TGCGCCAGCAGCTCTGGACTAGGCCTTAGCACAGATACGCAGTATTTT.

CDR3 nucleotide sequence: TGTGCCAGCAGCCAAATCAAAGGGGCCCTGAACACAGATACGCAGTATTTT. Its protein product is CASSQIKGALNTDTQYF. The chain links TRBV3-1 to TRBJ2-3; D possibly corresponds to TRBD1 (5 bases). Germline lookup yields CDR1 LGHDT and CDR2 YNNKEL (reference sequence). V was clipped by 2 bases and J by 2 bases, with 17 bases between them. This CDR3 has 17 residues.

V is TRBV5-1 and J is TRBJ2-3; D is unresolved. CDR1 is SGHRS and CDR2 is YFSETQ in the germline V gene. There are 11 residues in the CDR3. Trimming shortened V by 4 bases and J by 9 bases, and 9 bases separated the two germline ends. The CDR3 protein is CASSADRTQYF. The CDR3 DNA is TGCGCCAGCAGCGCGGACCGGACGCAGTATTTT. Full variable domain (outside the CDR3, taken from reference TRBV5-1 and TRBJ2-3): KAGVTQTPRYLIKTRGQQVTLSCSPISGHRSVSWYQQTPGQGLQFLFEYFSETQRNKGNFPGRFSGRQFSNSRSEMNVSTLELGDSALYLCASSADRTQYFGPGTRLTVL.